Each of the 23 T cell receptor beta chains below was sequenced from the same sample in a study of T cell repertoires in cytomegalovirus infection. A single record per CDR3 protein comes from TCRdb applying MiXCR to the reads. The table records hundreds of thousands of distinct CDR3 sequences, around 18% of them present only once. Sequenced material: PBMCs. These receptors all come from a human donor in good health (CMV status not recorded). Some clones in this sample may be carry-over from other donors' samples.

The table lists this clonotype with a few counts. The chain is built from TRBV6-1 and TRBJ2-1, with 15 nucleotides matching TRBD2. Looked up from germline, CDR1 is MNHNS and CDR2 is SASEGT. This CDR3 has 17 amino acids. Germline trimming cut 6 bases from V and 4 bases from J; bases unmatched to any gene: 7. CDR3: CASRGLAGGAAYNEQFF. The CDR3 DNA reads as TGTGCCAGCAGGGGACTAGCGGGAGGCGCGGCTTACAATGAGCAGTTCTTC.

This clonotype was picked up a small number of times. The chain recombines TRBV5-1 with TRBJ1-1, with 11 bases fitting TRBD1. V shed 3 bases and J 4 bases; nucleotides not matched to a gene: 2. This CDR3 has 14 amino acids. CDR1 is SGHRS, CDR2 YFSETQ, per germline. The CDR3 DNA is TGCGCCAGCAGCTGGGGGACAGGGGGCACTGAAGCTTTCTTT. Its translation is CASSWGTGGTEAFF.

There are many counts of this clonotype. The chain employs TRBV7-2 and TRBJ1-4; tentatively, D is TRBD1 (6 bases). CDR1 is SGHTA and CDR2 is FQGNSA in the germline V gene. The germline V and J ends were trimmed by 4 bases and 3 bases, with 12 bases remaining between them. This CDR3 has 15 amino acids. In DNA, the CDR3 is TGTGCCAGCAGCTGGAGGGGGGGACCTAATGAAAAACTGTTTTTT. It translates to CASSWRGGPNEKLFF.

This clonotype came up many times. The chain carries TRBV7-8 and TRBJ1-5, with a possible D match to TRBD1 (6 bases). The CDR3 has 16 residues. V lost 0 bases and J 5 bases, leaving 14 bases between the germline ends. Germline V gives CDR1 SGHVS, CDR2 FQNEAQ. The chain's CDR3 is CASSLAKDSDDQPQHF. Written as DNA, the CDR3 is TGTGCCAGCAGCTTAGCCAAGGACAGCGATGATCAGCCCCAGCATTTT.

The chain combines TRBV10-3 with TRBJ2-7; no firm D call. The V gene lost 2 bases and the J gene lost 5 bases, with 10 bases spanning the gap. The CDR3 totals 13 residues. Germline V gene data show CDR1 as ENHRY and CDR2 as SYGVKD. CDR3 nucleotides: TGTGCCATCAGTGAGGGGCAGGCGGACGAGCAGTACTTC. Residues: CAISEGQADEQYF.

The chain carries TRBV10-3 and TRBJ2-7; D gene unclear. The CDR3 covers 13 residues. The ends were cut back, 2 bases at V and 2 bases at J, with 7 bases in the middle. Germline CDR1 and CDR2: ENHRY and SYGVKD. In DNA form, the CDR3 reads TGTGCCATCAGTGAGACTGAACCCTACGAGCAGTACTTC. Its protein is CAISETEPYEQYF.

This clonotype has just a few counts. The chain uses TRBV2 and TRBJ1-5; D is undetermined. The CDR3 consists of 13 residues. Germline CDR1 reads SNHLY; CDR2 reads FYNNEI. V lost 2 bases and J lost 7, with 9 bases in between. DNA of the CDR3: TGTGCCAGCAGTGAATTTGGCGACCAGCCCCAGCATTTT. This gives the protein CASSEFGDQPQHF.

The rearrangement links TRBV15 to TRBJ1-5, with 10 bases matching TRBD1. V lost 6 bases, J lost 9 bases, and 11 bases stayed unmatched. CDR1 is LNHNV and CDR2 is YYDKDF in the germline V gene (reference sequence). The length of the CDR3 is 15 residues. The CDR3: CATSLRGTGVWPQHF. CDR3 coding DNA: TGTGCCACCAGTCTCCGGGGGACAGGGGTTTGGCCCCAGCATTTT.

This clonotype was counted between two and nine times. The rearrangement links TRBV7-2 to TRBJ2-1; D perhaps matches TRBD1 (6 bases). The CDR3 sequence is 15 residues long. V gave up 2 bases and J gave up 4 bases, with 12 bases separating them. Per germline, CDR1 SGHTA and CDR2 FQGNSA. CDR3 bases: TGTGCCAGCAGCTTATTCTGGCAGGGGTACAATGAGCAGTTCTTC. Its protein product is CASSLFWQGYNEQFF.

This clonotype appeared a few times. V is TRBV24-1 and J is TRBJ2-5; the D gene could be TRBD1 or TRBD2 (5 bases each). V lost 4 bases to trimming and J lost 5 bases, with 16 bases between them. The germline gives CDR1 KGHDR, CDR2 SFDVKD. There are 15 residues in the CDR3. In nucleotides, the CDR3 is TGTGCCACCAGTGAAGGGACCGCCCGAGGGGAGACCCAGTACTTC. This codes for CATSEGTARGETQYF.

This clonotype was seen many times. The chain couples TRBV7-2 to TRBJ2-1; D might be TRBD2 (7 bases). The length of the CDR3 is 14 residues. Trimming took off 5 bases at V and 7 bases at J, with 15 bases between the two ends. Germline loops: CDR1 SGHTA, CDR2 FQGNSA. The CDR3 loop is CASSPTGGRNEQFF. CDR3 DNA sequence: TGTGCCAGCAGCCCGACCGGGGGGCGAAATGAGCAGTTCTTC.

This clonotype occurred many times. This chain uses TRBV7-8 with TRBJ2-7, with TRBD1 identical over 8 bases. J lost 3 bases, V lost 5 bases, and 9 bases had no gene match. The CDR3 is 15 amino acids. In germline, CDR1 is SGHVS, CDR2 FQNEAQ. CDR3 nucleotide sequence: TGTGCCAGCAGCCCAGAGACAGGGGTTCGCTACGAGCAGTACTTC. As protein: CASSPETGVRYEQYF.

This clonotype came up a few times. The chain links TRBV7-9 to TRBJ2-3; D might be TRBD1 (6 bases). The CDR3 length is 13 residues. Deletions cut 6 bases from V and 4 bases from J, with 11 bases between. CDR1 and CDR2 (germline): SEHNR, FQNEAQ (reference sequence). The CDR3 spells CASRPGQSDTQYF. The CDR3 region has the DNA TGTGCCAGCAGACCGGGACAATCAGATACGCAGTATTTT.

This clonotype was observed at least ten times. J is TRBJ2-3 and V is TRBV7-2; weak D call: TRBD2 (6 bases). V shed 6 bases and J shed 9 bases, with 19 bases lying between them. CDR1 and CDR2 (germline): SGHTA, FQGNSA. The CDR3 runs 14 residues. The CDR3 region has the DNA TGTGCCAGCAGACTAGCAGCGGAGGCGGGCACGCAGTATTTT. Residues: CASRLAAEAGTQYF.

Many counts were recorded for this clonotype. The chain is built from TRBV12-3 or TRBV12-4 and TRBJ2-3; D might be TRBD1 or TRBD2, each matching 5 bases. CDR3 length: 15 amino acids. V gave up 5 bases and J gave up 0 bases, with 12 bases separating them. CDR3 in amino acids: CASSRRGTSTDTQYF. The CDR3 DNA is TGTGCCAGCAGTCGACGGGGCACTAGCACAGATACGCAGTATTTT.

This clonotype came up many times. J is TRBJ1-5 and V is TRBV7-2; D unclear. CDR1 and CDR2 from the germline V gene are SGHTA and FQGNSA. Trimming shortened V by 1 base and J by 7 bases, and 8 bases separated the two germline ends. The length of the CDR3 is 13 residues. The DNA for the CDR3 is TGTGCCAGCAGCTTAGAATTAAAGCAGCCCCAGCATTTT. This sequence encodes CASSLELKQPQHF.

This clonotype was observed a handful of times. The CDR3 loop reads CASQSGDEKLFF. The CDR3 DNA follows: TGTGCCTCCCAATCAGGGGATGAAAAACTGTTTTTT. The V call is TRBV2, the J call TRBJ1-4; TRBD1 is a possible D gene (6 bases). CDR3 size: 12 residues. The V and J ends lost 11 bases and 6 bases respectively, with 13 bases between them. Germline CDR1 is SNHLY and CDR2 is FYNNEI.

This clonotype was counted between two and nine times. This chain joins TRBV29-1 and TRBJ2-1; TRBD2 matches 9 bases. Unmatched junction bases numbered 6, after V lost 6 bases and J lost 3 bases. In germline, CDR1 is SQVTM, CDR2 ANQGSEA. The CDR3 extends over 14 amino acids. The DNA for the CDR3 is TGCAGCGTCAGACTAGCGGAACGCTACAATGAGCAGTTCTTC. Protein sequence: CSVRLAERYNEQFF.

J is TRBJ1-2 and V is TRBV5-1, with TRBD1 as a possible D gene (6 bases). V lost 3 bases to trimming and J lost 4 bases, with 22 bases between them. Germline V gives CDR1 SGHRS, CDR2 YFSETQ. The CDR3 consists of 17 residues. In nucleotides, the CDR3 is TGCGCCAGCAGCTCACAACACAGGGATGATTTAGCCTATGGCTACACCTTC. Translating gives CASSSQHRDDLAYGYTF.

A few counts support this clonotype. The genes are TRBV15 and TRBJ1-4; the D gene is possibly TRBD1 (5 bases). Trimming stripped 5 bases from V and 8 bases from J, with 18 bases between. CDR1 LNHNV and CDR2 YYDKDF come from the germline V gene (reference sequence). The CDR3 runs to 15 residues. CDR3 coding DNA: TGTGCCACCAGCCTCCCCCGGGGGAGTAGAGAAAAACTGTTTTTT. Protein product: CATSLPRGSREKLFF. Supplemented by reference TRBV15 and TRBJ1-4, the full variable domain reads DAMVIQNPRYQVTQFGKPVTLSCSQTLNHNVMYWYQQKSSQAPKLLFHYYDKDFNNEADTPDNFQSRRPNTSFCFLDIRSPGLGDTAMYLCATSLPRGSREKLFFGSGTQLSVL.

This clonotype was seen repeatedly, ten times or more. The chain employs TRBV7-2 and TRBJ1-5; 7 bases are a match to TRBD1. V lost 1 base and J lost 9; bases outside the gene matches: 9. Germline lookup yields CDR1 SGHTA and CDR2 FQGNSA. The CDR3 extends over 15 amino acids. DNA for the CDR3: TGTGCCAGCAGCTTAGTGGGGACAGCCAGCTGGCCCCAGCATTTT. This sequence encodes CASSLVGTASWPQHF.

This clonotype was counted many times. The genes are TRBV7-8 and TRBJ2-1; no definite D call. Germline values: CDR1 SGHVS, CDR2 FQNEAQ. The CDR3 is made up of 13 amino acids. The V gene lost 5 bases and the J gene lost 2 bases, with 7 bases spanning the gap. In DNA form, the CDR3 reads TGTGCCAGCAGCCGGGTAGCCTACAATGAGCAGTTCTTC. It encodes CASSRVAYNEQFF.

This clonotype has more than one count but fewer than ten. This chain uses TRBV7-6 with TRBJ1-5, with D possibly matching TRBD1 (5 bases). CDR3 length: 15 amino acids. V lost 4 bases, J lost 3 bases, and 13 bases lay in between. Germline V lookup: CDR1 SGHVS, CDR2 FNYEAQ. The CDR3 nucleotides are TGTGCCAGCAGCTCCCAGTGGGGACCCAATCAGCCCCAGCATTTT. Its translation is CASSSQWGPNQPQHF. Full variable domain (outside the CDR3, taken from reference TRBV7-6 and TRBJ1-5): GAGVSQSPRYKVTKRGQDVALRCDPISGHVSLYWYRQALGQGPEFLTYFNYEAQQDKSGLPNDRFSAERPEGSISTLTIQRTEQRDSAMYRCASSSQWGPNQPQHFGDGTRLSIL.